This T cell receptor beta chain originates from a study of CD4 T cells in relation to SARS-CoV-2 and coronaviruses. Whole-study context: ViraFEST: roughly 9-day antigen culture of PBMCs, then TCR beta CDR3 sequencing. No peptide or an HIV-1 Nef peptide pool served as negative control. Shared crossreactive spike epitopes were mapped to their HLA restriction.

In regard to this clone: Its antigen is not identified.

Germline V gene data show CDR1 as PRHDT and CDR2 as FYEKMQ (reference sequence). This CDR3 has 15 amino acids. With 0 bases removed from V and 7 bases from J, the gap between germline ends came to 12 bases. Clones were read by immunoSEQ multiplex PCR, and TCRdb kept only the in-frame ones, dropping some. The sample comprises about 16,000 clones, roughly four fifths of which are singletons, and over 40% rests with the top ten. Before the COVID-19 pandemic, during about 2010-2018, CD4+ T cells were taken from unexposed donors. Isolation of CD4+ T cells took place after roughly nine days in culture. This chain uses TRBV13 with TRBJ2-2; D may be TRBD2 (6 bases). This TCR was sampled from a human donor in good health. The source material was CD4+ T cells from PBMCs, cultured in vitro. DNA for the CDR3: TGTGCCAGCAGCTTAGGATCCGGGGGTGTCGGGGAGCTGTTTTTT. Its translation is CASSLGSGGVGELFF.